The 12 T cell receptor beta chains in this list originate from one sample, sequenced in a study of graft-versus-host responses after intestinal transplantation. Antigen specificity for these receptors is unknown. TCRdb's copy holds only in-frame clones and misses some; the assay was immunoSEQ multiplex PCR. The sample consists of about 120,000 clones, about nine tenths of them appearing once. The input for sequencing was unstimulated CD4+ T cells sorted from spleen or lymph node cells, taken before intestinal transplant. Source of these receptors: a human donor who received an intestinal transplant.

The V call is TRBV28, the J call TRBJ2-2; D gene unclear. CDR3 length: 15 residues. With 7 bases removed from V and 2 bases from J, the gap between germline ends came to 14 bases. Germline assignment: CDR1 MDHEN and CDR2 SYDVKM. CDR3 region: CASTIAGINTGELFF. The CDR3 region has the DNA TGTGCCAGCACTATCGCAGGCATAAACACCGGGGAGCTGTTTTTT.

Here the CDR3 reads CASSGDLAYEKLFF. CDR3 bases: TGTGCCAGCAGCGGGGACTTAGCTTATGAAAAACTGTTTTTT. This chain connects TRBV9 to TRBJ1-4, with D possibly matching TRBD1 (5 bases). Per germline, CDR1 SGDLS and CDR2 YYNGEE. V was cut by 3 bases and J by 6 bases, with 12 bases left in between. The CDR3 runs 14 residues.

The chain employs TRBV27 and TRBJ1-1; 12 bases align to TRBD1. CDR1 and CDR2 (germline): MNHEY, SMNVEV (reference sequence). This CDR3 has 18 amino acids. J lost 3 bases, V lost 1 base, and 9 bases had no gene match. The CDR3 nucleotides are TGTGCCAGCAGTTTATTGGGACAGGGGGCATTTAGGGACACTGAAGCTTTCTTT. Its translation is CASSLLGQGAFRDTEAFF.

In DNA form, the CDR3 reads TGTGCCAGCAGCTCCGGGAGCGGGAGAGGTCTAACAGATACGCAGTATTTT. Its translation: CASSSGSGRGLTDTQYF. The genes are TRBV7-8 and TRBJ2-3; TRBD2 agrees at 8 bases. The CDR3 totals 17 residues. Trimming cost V 4 bases and J 3 bases; bases outside gene matches: 12. CDR1 SGHVS and CDR2 FQNEAQ come from the germline V gene.

The chain has TRBV10-1 and TRBJ2-7; 11 nucleotides line up with TRBD2. The CDR3 is 15 residues long. V was pared by 0 bases and J by 2 bases, with 0 bases of the junction left unmatched. The germline CDR1 and CDR2 sequences are WNHNN and SYGVQD (reference sequence). The CDR3 region is CASSESTSGAYEQYF. CDR3 nucleotides: TGCGCCAGCAGTGAGTCGACTAGCGGGGCCTACGAGCAGTACTTC.

The gene calls are TRBV9 and TRBJ2-3; D unclear. The V gene lost 1 base and the J gene lost 2 bases, with 14 bases spanning the gap. From germline, CDR1 is SGDLS and CDR2 YYNGEE. The CDR3 extends over 16 amino acids. The CDR3 protein is CASSVSPGYLTDTQYF. CDR3 sequence (DNA): TGTGCCAGCAGCGTATCTCCGGGTTACCTCACAGATACGCAGTATTTT.

The gene calls are TRBV6-5 and TRBJ2-1; possible D gene TRBD1, 6 bases. The ends were cut back, 6 bases at V and 4 bases at J, with 16 bases in the middle. Germline CDR1 MNHEY, CDR2 SVGAGI. The CDR3 runs 15 residues. CDR3 DNA: TGTGCCAGCAGGCCTGACAGGAGATTGTACAATGAGCAGTTCTTC. Protein sequence: CASRPDRRLYNEQFF.

This chain uses TRBV5-1 with TRBJ2-6; no clear D. The V gene's germline CDR1 is SGHRS and CDR2 YFSETQ. V dropped 0 bases and J dropped 3 bases, with 7 bases sitting between them. The CDR3 length is 15 residues. The CDR3 here is CASSLAGSGANVLTF. In DNA, the CDR3 is TGCGCCAGCAGCTTGGCAGGAAGTGGGGCCAACGTCCTGACTTTC.

The gene calls are TRBV6-1 and TRBJ1-5, with D possibly matching TRBD1 (5 bases). The ends were cut back, 7 bases at V and 7 bases at J, with 17 bases in the middle. Looked up from germline, CDR1 is MNHNS and CDR2 is SASEGT. This CDR3 region has 14 residues. The CDR3 sequence is CASTPAWGEQPQHF. The CDR3 nucleotides read TGTGCCAGCACCCCCGCTTGGGGGGAACAGCCCCAGCATTTT.

The gene calls are TRBV6-5 and TRBJ2-2; D not resolved. Germline values: CDR1 MNHEY, CDR2 SVGAGI. The CDR3 consists of 13 residues. V was cut by 6 bases and J by 5 bases, with 10 bases left in between. DNA of the CDR3: TGTGCCAGCAGACCTATGCGTACCGGGGAGCTGTTTTTT. Residues: CASRPMRTGELFF.

The chain employs TRBV5-1 and TRBJ1-1; D might be TRBD1 (5 bases). Trimming took 4 bases from V and 0 from J, leaving 13 bases between them. Germline-derived CDR1 and CDR2 are SGHRS and YFSETQ. The CDR3 is made up of 15 amino acids. Here the CDR3 DNA reads TGCGCCAGCAGCAGACAGACAGATCTGAACACTGAAGCTTTCTTT. Protein sequence: CASSRQTDLNTEAFF.

CDR3 protein: CASSLELGKITYEQYF. The CDR3 DNA sequence: TGTGCCAGCAGCTTGGAACTGGGCAAGATCACCTACGAGCAGTACTTC. The gene calls are TRBV5-8 and TRBJ2-7; no reliable D call. CDR1 is SGHTS and CDR2 is YDEGEE in the germline V gene. The length of the CDR3 is 16 residues. Trimming removed 0 bases from V and 2 bases from J, with 15 bases in between.